This TCR beta chain was retrieved from a study of response to subunit inactivated influenza vaccine. Whole-study findings and limits: It was the authors' suggestion that each seasonal influenza vaccination recruits few new T cells.

This clonotype was counted a few times. Its target is unknown. MiXCR was run by TCRdb on the RT-PCR reads, yielding one entry per CDR3 protein. Here the sample spans just under 250,000 distinct CDR3 sequences, approximately 12% being singletons. The germline V and J ends were trimmed by 5 bases and 6 bases, with 19 bases remaining between them. Germline CDR1 reads MNHNS; CDR2 reads SASEGT. The CDR3 spans 16 residues. The chain uses TRBV6-1 and TRBJ2-2; D perhaps matches TRBD2 (6 bases). This receptor was taken from a man in his fifties or sixties who received an inactivated influenza vaccine. The sample was non-naive T cells sorted from PBMCs, taken around 14 days before vaccination. DNA for the CDR3: TGTGCCAGCAGTACCCAGGTCGTCGGGGGTCCCGGGGAGCTGTTTTTT. Translated, it gives CASSTQVVGGPGELFF.